This T cell receptor beta chain came from a study of blood T cell repertoires in COVID-19 (TCRdb year 2020). In terms of the full investigation: Samples covering the acute and convalescent phases of COVID-19 were provided by collaborators in the United States, Italy and Spain. The prospective study material was composed of cDNA or gDNA derived from T cells, B-cell-depleted T cells, or PBMCs. Samples came from the ongoing ImmuneRACE study (first 160 participants) plus 1,254 subjects from 6 global collaborators. Sample metadata almost always included a de-identified subject ID, COVID-19 status, age in years and sex. Deeply sampled blood TCRbeta repertoires from subjects exposed to, actively infected with, or recovered from COVID-19 were included in the dataset. Where HLA class I and class II types were available, the types were taken from metadata supplied by the sample provider, not from assay-based typing. A freely available public database, intended as a resource for researchers studying the immune response to SARS-CoV-2, is where the repertoires were released. What the study reported, not specific to this receptor: Clinical and demographic metadata were provided uncurated, with the amount varying by source and participant.

The collaborating institutions used their own protocols to collect whole blood in K2EDTA tubes. For TCRbeta analysis, collaborators shipped samples as frozen whole blood, isolated PBMCs, or DNA extracted from either of those sample types. A word on this clone: No antigen is known for it. No quality values exist for individual bases; no much larger clone is one base distant.

The immunoSEQ Assay, a bias-controlled multiplex PCR, was used to amplify TCRbeta CDR3 regions from genomic DNA. The study's own analysis went as follows. Within the assay, amplification of reference gene primers was used to estimate how many nucleated cells each sample contained. To quantify the absolute abundance of each unique TCRbeta CDR3 rearrangement, sequence reads were collapsed and filtered. For each sample, productive Simpson clonality was calculated by taking the square root of Simpson's diversity index across productive rearrangements. This immuneACCESS table, as held by TCRdb, lists in-frame sequences with V and J called but not all clones. Of the missing ones, under half trace to an unresolved V gene in checked studies; the others have no known cause. V and J calls and clone size are those listed in that table; D and trimming were worked out from the DNA. The sample has some 130,000 clones on record, roughly 84% of them singletons. The leading ten clones occupy 35% to 50% of the sample.

This clonotype originated in a human donor in a cohort sampled during active COVID-19. What was sequenced was peripheral blood.

The base sequence is TGTGCCATCAGTGGAGTCTCTGGGGCCAACGTCCTGACTTTC. It translates as CAISGVSGANVLTF. The rearrangement joined TRBV10-3 to TRBJ2-6; too little of a D gene remains to name it. The CDR3 covers 14 residues, taking in both the cysteine and the phenylalanine. The retained sequence is limited to the CDR3, 42 bases, with the frame set at the first base. V loses 4 bases, J loses 0 bases, and the germline ends lie 4 bases apart. From a lookup of the germline V gene, CDR1 and CDR2 are ENHRY and SYGVKD.